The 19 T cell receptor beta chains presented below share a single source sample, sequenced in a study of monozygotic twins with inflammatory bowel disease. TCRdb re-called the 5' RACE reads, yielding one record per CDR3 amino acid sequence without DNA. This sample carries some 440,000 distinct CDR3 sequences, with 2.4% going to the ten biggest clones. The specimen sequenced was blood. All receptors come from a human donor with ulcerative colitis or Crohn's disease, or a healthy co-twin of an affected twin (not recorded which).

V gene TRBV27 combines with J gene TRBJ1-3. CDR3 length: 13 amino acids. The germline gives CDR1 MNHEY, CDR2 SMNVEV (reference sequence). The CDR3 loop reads CASSFQFGNTIYF.

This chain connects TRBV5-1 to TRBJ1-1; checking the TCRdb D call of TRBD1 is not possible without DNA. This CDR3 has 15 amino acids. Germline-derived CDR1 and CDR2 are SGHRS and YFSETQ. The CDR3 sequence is CASSLGGTTNTEAFF.

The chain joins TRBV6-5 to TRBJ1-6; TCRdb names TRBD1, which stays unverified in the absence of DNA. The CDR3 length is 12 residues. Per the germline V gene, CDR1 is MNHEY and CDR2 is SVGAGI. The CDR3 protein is CASRGLNSPLHF.

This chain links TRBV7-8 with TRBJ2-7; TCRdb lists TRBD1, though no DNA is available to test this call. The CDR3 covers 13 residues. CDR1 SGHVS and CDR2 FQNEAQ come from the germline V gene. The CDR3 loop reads CASSKQVTYEQYF.

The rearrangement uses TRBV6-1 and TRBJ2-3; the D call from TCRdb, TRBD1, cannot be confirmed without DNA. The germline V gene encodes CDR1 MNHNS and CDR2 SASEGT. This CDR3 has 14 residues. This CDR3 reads CASLDRGLTDTQYF.

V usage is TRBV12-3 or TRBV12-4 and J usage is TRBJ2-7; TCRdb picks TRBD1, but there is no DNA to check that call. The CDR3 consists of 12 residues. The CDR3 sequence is CASSLEGREQYF.

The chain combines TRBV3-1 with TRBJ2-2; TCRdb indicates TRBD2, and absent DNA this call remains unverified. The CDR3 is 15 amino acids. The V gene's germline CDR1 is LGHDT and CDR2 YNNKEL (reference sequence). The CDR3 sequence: CASNQGRRNTGELFF. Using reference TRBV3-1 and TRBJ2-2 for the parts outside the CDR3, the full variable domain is DTAVSQTPKYLVTQMGNDKSIKCEQNLGHDTMYWYKQDSKKFLKIMFSYNNKELIINETVPNRFSPKSPDKAHLNLHINSLELGDSAVYFCASNQGRRNTGELFFGEGSRLTVL.

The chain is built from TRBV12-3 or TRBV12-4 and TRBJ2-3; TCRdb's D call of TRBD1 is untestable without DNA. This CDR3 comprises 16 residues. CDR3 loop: CASRTIQGALGDTQYF.

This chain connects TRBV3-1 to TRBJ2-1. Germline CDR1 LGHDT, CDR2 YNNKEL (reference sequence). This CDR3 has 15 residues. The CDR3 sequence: CASSLAGKAYNEQFF.

The CDR3 sequence is CASSFVGQGGGETQYF. This chain joins TRBV7-9 and TRBJ2-5; the TCRdb D gene call, TRBD1, has no DNA to confirm it. The CDR3 is 16 amino acids. In germline, CDR1 is SEHNR, CDR2 FQNEAQ (reference sequence).

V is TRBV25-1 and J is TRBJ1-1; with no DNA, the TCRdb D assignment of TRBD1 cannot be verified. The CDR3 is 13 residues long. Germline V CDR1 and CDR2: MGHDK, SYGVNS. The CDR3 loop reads CASIGTLNTEAFF.

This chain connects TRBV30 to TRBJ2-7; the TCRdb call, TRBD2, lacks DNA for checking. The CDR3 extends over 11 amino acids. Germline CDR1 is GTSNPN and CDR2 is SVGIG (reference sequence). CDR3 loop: CAWGSGSLQYF.

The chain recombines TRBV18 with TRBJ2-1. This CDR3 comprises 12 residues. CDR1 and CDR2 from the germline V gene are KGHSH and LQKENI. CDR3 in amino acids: CASSPASNEQFF.

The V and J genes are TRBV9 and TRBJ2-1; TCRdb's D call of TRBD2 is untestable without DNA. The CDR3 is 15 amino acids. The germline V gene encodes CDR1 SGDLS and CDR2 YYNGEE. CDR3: CASSPQASSGLEQFF.

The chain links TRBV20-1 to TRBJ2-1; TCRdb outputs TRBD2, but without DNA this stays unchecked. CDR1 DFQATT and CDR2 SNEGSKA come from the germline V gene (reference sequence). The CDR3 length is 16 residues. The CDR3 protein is CSASSGGAKTYNEQFF.

The CDR3 region is CASSSPRTGGGKAFF. The genes are TRBV27 and TRBJ1-1; TCRdb returns TRBD1, unconfirmable since there is no DNA. Germline V lookup: CDR1 MNHEY, CDR2 SMNVEV (reference sequence). CDR3 size: 15 residues.

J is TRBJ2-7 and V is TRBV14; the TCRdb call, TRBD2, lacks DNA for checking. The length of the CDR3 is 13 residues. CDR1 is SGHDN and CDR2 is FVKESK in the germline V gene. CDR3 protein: CASSPGPTGEQYF.

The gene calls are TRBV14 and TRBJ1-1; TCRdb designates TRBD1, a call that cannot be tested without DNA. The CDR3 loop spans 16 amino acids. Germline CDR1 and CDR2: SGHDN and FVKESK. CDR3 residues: CASSSTGTQKFPEAFF. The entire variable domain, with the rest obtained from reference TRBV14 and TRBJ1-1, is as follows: EAGVTQFPSHSVIEKGQTVTLRCDPISGHDNLYWYRRVMGKEIKFLLHFVKESKQDESGMPNNRFLAERTGGTYSTLKVQPAELEDSGVYFCASSSTGTQKFPEAFFGQGTRLTVV.

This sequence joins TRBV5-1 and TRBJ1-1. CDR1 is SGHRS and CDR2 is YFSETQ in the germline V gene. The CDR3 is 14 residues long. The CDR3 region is CASSLGERATEAFF.